This T cell receptor (beta chain) was observed in a study of blood T cell repertoires in COVID-19 (dated by TCRdb to the early 2020s). For context, the study as a whole: ImmuneRACE Cohort 3 recovered participants were defined by two consecutive negative NP/OP PCR tests, healthcare professional clearance, or symptom resolution. Sample metadata almost always included a de-identified subject ID, COVID-19 status, age in years and sex. The repertoires were released in a freely available public database meant as a resource for research on the immune response to SARS-CoV-2. The samples were drawn from the first 160 participants of the ongoing ImmuneRACE study and from 1,254 subjects provided by 6 global collaborators. Deeply sampled blood TCRbeta repertoires from subjects exposed to, actively infected with, or recovered from COVID-19 were included in the dataset. Where HLA class I and class II types were available, the types were taken from metadata supplied by the sample provider, not from assay-based typing. The material from the prospective study consisted of cDNA or gDNA derived from T cells, B-cell-depleted T cells, or PBMCs. Collaborator samples came from the United States, Italy and Spain and covered acute and convalescent phases of COVID-19.

CDR1 MNHEY and CDR2 SVGAGI are derived from the germline V gene. V and J lose 0 bases and 10 bases, and a span of 16 bases separates them. From the cysteine through the phenylalanine, the CDR3 covers 16 amino acids. Only CDR3 DNA remains: 48 bases, in frame from the first base. TCRbeta CDR3 regions were amplified from genomic DNA using the immunoSEQ Assay, a bias-controlled multiplex PCR. Processing in the source paper ran as follows. The number of nucleated cells in each sample was estimated from the amplification of reference gene primers within the assay. To quantify the absolute abundance of each unique TCRbeta CDR3 rearrangement, sequence reads were collapsed and filtered. For each sample, productive Simpson clonality was calculated as the square root of Simpson's diversity index across productive rearrangements. Entries here come from immuneACCESS through TCRdb and include only in-frame sequences with V and J called. Some clones fail to appear in such tables; in the studies checked, an unresolved V gene covers under half of the shortfall, and the cause of the remainder is unknown. V, J and clone size were drawn from that table, and D and trimming were deduced from the DNA. The sample profile shows over 250,000 clones; 88% of them were found once. Around 2% of the sample is held by the ten biggest clonotypes.

The study at large found these results: How much clinical and demographic metadata was included differed by source and by participant, and the metadata was provided uncurated.

In the prospective study, participants were 18 to 89 years old, resided in approximately 22 geographic areas of the United States, and were enrolled through a virtual design. In the prospective study, cohorts were assigned on the basis of participant-reported clinical history obtained from a screening survey and a study questionnaire. Mobile phlebotomists in the prospective study collected whole blood, serum and a nasopharyngeal or oropharyngeal swab from every participant. Additional blood draws and questionnaires over an approximately 2-month period could optionally be provided by prospective study participants. Blood samples from the prospective study were shipped frozen or at room temperature prior to DNA extraction. Note on this clone: Its recognized antigen is unknown. There are no base qualities to consult, and no much larger clone falls within one base.

This TCR was sampled from a woman in her sixties in a cohort exposed to, infected with or recovered from COVID-19 (not recorded which). Recombination connected TRBV6-5 to TRBJ1-6, with a tentative D gene TRBD1 over 5 matching bases. Sequences were obtained from PBMCs or T cells enriched from blood (not recorded which). The DNA reads as follows: TGTGCCAGCAGTTACTCGAGGGGAGGACGAAACTCACCCCTCCACTTT. Its protein reads: CASSYSRGGRNSPLHF.